This T cell receptor beta chain was found in a study of T-cell reconstitution after alpha-beta-depleted transplantation in children. Germline CDR1 and CDR2: MDHEN and SYDVKM. This CDR3 is 15 amino acids long. V trimming: 2 bases; J trimming: 3 bases; junction bases outside the gene matches: 6. A library of TCRbeta sequences, prepared with unique molecular identifiers, was generated. Each CDR3 protein gets one entry after TCRdb re-called the PCR reads with MiXCR. The profile shows roughly 610,000 distinct CDR3 sequences, about 10% of them singletons. This clonotype has at least ten counts. This chain uses TRBV28 with TRBJ2-5; 7 bases line up with TRBD2. The material sequenced was PBMCs from the stem cell graft donor, taken from the stem cell graft. This receptor was identified in a human donor who donated a stem cell graft to a child with acute myeloid leukemia. The CDR3 protein is CASSLRELAEETQYF. The CDR3 nucleotides are TGTGCCAGCAGTTTACGGGAGCTAGCGGAAGAGACCCAGTACTTC.